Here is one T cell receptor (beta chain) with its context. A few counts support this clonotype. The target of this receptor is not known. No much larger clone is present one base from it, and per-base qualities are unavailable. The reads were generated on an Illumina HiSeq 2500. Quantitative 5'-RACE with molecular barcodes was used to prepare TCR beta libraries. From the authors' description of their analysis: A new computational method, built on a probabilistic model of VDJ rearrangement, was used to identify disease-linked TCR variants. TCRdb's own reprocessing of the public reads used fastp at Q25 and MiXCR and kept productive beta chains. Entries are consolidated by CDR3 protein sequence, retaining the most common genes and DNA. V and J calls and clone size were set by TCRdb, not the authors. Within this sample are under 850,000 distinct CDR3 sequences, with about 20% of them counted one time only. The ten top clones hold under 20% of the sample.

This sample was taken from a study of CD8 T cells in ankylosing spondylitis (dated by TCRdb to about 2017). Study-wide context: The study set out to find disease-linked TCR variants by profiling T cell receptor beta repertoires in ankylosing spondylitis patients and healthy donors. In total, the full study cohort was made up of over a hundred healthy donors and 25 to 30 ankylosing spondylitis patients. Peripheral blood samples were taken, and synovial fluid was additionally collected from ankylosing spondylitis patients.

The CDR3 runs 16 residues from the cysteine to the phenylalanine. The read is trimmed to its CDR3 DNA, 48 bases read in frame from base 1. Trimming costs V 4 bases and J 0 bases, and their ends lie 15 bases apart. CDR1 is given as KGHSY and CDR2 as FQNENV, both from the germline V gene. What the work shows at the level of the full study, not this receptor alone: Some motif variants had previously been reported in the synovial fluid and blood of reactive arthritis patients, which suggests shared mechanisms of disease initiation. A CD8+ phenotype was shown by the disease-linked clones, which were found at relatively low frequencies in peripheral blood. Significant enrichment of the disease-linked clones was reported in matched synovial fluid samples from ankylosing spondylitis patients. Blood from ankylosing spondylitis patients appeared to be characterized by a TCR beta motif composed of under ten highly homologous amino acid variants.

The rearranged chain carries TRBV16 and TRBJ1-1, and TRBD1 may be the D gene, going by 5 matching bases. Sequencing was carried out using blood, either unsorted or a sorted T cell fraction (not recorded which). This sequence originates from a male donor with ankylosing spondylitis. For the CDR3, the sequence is CASSPTPTALNTEAFF. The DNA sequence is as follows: TGTGCCAGCAGCCCCACGCCGACAGCTTTGAACACTGAAGCTTTCTTT.